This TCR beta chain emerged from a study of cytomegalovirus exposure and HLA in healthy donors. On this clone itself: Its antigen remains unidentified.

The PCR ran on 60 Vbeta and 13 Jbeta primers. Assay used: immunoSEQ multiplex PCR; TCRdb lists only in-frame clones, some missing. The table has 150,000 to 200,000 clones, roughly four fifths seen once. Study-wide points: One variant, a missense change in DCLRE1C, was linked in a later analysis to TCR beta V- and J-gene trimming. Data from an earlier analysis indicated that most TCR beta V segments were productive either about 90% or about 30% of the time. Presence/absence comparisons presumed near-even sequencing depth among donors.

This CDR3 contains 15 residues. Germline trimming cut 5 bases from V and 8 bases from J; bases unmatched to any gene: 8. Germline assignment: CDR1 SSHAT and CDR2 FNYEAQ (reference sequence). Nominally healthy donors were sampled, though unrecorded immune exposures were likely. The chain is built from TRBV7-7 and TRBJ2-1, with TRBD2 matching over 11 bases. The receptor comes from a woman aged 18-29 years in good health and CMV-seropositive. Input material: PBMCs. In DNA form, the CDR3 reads TGTGCCAGCAGCGTTACTAGCGGGGGTGGGGATGAGCAGTTCTTC. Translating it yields CASSVTSGGGDEQFF.